The clone carrying this T cell receptor beta chain was seen many times. No antigen is known for it. These data originate in a study of T cells in Graves' hyperthyroidism and ophthalmopathy. Findings of the study overall: Most expanded thyroid clonotypes above 0.001 recurred in blood. In the analysis, a 13 V-J model separated ophthalmopathy from stable hyperthyroidism.

RNA transcripts yielded amplified TCR beta CDR3 regions. Carried out on the TCR CDR3, a first-round RT-PCR used the HTBI primer set. A single record per CDR3 protein comes from TCRdb applying MiXCR to the multiplex PCR reads. The sample has 250,000 to 300,000 distinct CDR3 sequences, approximately 14% seen once. From germline, CDR1 is LGHDT and CDR2 YNNKEL (reference sequence). The CDR3 totals 14 residues. Unmatched junction bases numbered 5, after V lost 3 bases and J lost 3 bases. Uncontrolled infection, other autoimmune disease, pregnancy or lactation excluded patients. Each 10 ml fresh peripheral blood draw supplied the PBMCs.

The TCR comes from a middle-aged woman with Graves' hyperthyroidism that later progressed to Graves' ophthalmopathy. The V call is TRBV3-1, the J call TRBJ2-7, with 7 bases matching TRBD2. Sequenced input: blood. CDR3 nucleotide sequence: TGTGCCAGCAGCCAGAGGGGCGGGAGCTACGAGCAGTACTTC. It is translated as CASSQRGGSYEQYF.